The sequence of this T cell receptor (beta chain) was determined in a study of cytomegalovirus exposure and HLA in healthy donors. The study, taken as a whole, reports: Many donors carried some public TCRs, although rarity characterized most TCR sequences. The authors listed around 150 TCR beta chains as cytomegalovirus-associated.

This clone appeared a single time. The target antigen is unknown. The data were produced by immunoSEQ multiplex PCR, yet TCRdb's version contains in-frame clones alone and is incomplete. The sample shows about 220,000 clones, around four fifths of them seen only once. The receptor was isolated from a woman younger than 45 in good health and CMV-seropositive. The sequenced sample consisted of PBMCs.

The chain's CDR3 is CASSDSSSSGNTIYF. CDR3 DNA sequence: TGTGCCAGCAGCGATTCCTCGAGCTCTGGAAACACCATATATTTT. The V gene is TRBV27, the J gene TRBJ1-3; D is undetermined. Germline V gene data show CDR1 as MNHEY and CDR2 as SMNVEV (reference sequence). The V end lost 6 bases, the J end lost 0 bases, and 12 bases lay between the germline ends. The CDR3 spans 15 residues.